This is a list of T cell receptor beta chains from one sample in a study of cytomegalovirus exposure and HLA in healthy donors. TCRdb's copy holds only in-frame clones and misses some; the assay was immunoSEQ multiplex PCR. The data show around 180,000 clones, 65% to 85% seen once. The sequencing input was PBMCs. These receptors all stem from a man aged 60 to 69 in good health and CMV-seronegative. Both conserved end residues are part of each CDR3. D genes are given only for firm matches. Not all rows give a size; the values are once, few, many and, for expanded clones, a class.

CDR3: CASSLAGGPGETQYF; DNA: TGTGCCAGCAGCTTAGCGGGGGGGCCGGGAGAGACCCAGTACTTC; length: 15; size: -; J: TRBJ2-5; V: TRBV7-9; D: -
CDR3: CASQGAGRGRYEQFF; DNA: TGCGCCAGCCAAGGGGCAGGGCGGGGGCGCTATGAGCAGTTCTTC; length: 15; size: -; J: TRBJ2-1; V: TRBV5-1; D: -
CDR3: CASREAGSTDTQYF; DNA: TGCGCCAGCAGAGAGGCAGGGAGCACAGATACGCAGTATTTT; length: 14; size: -; J: TRBJ2-3; V: TRBV5-1; D: -
CDR3: CASSPTGGGGYTF; DNA: TGTGCCAGCAGCCCGACAGGGGGCGGAGGCTACACCTTC; length: 13; size: once; J: TRBJ1-2; V: TRBV7-9; D: TRBD1
CDR3: CASSFTSGSYNEQFF; DNA: TGTGCCAGCAGCTTTACTAGCGGGAGTTACAATGAGCAGTTCTTC; length: 15; size: -; J: TRBJ2-1; V: TRBV5-6; D: TRBD2
CDR3: CASSHRALRGRDGYTF; DNA: TGCGCCAGCAGCCACCGCGCCCTCAGGGGACGGGATGGCTACACCTTC; length: 16; size: once; J: TRBJ1-2; V: TRBV4-1; D: -
CDR3: CASSLRSAGANVLTF; DNA: TGTGCCAGCAGCCTTCGTAGCGCTGGGGCCAACGTCCTGACTTTC; length: 15; size: -; J: TRBJ2-6; V: TRBV7-2; D: -
CDR3: CASSEGMGRNYGYTF; DNA: TGTGCCAGCAGTGAGGGCATGGGCAGGAACTATGGCTACACCTTC; length: 15; size: -; J: TRBJ1-2; V: TRBV6-1; D: -
CDR3: CASSLVAGSGGEQYF; DNA: TGTGCCAGCAGCTTAGTAGCGGGGTCCGGCGGCGAGCAGTACTTC; length: 15; size: -; J: TRBJ2-7; V: TRBV11-2; D: TRBD2
CDR3: CASSVSSGLNTEAFF; DNA: TGTGCCAGCAGCGTCAGCTCTGGGCTTAACACTGAAGCTTTCTTT; length: 15; size: -; J: TRBJ1-1; V: TRBV9; D: -